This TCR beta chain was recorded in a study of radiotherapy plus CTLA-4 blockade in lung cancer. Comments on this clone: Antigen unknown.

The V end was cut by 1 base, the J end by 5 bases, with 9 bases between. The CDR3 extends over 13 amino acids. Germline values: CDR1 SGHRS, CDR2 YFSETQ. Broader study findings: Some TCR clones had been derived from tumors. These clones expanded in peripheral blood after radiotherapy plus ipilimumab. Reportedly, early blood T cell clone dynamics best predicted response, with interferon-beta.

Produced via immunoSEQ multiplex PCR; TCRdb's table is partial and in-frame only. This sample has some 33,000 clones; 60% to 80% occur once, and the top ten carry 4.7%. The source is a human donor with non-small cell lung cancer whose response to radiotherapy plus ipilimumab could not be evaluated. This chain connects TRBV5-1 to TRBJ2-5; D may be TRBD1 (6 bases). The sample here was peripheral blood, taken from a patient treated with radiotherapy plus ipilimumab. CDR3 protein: CASSLSGEETQYF. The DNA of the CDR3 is TGCGCCAGCAGCTTGTCAGGGGAGGAGACCCAGTACTTC. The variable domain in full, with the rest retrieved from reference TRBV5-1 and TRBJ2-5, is KAGVTQTPRYLIKTRGQQVTLSCSPISGHRSVSWYQQTPGQGLQFLFEYFSETQRNKGNFPGRFSGRQFSNSRSEMNVSTLELGDSALYLCASSLSGEETQYFGPGTRLLVL.